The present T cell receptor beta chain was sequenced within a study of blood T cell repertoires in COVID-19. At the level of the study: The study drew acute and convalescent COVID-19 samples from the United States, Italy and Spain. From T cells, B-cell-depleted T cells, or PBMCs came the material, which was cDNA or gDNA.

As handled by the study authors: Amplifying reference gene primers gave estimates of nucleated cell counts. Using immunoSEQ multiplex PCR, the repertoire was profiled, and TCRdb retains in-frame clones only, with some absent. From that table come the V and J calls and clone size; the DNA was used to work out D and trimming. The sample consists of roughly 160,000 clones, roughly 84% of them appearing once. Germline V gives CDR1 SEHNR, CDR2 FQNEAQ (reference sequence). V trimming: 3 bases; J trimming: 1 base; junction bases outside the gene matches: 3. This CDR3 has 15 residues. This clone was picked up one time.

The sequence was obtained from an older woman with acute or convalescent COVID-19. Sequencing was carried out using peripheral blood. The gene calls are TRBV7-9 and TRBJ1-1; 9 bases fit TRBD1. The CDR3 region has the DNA TGTGCCAGCAGCTTCTCGGGACAGGGGAACACTGAAGCTTTCTTT. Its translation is CASSFSGQGNTEAFF.